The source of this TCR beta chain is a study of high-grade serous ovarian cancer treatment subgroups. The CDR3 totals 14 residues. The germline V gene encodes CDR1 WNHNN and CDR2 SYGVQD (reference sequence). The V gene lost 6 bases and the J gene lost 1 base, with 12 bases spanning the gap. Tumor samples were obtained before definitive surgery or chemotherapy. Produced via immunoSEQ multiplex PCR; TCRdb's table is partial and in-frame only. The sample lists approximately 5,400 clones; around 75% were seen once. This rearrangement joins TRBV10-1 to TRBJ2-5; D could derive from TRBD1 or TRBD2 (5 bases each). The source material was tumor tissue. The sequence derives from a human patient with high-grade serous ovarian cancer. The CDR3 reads CASRAGDPQETQYF. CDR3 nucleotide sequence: TGCGCCAGCAGAGCCGGGGACCCCCAAGAGACCCAGTACTTC.